This TCR beta chain was identified during a study of immune evolution from preneoplasia to lung adenocarcinoma. Notes on the study in general: Later-stage lesions appeared to have more T cells, more diversity, less clonality. From normal lung to invasive adenocarcinoma, top clone frequencies appeared to decrease.

Between the mid-2010s and the late 2010s, patients underwent resection in Japan or China. The germline V gene has CDR1 GTSNPN and CDR2 SVGIG (reference sequence). V was clipped by 1 base and J by 5 bases, with 29 bases between them. The CDR3 runs to 19 residues. Repertoires were generated with immunoSEQ multiplex PCR, while TCRdb's copy carries only in-frame clones and drops some. Seen here are 4,000 to 6,000 clones, 78% observed once, and the top ten hold less than 10%. As concerns this clone: What it binds is unknown.

Sequences were obtained from FFPE normal lung tissue adjacent to the tumor. The TCR was taken from a person aged 50-69 years with lung adenocarcinoma. The chain uses TRBV30 and TRBJ1-1; weak D call: TRBD1 (5 bases). The CDR3 DNA reads as TGTGCCTGGAGTGACGCTCTTGGTGGGCAGGGCGGAGTAGGTACTGAAGCTTTCTTT. It codes for CAWSDALGGQGGVGTEAFF.